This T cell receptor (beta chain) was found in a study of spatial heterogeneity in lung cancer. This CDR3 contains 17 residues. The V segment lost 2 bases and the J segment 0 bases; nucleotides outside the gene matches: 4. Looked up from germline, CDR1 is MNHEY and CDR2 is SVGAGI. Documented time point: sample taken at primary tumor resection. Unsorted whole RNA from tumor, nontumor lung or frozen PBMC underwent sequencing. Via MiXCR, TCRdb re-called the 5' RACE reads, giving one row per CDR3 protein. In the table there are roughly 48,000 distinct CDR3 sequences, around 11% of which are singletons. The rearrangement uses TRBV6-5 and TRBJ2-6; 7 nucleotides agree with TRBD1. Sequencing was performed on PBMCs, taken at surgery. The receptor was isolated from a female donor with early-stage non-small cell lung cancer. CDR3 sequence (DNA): TGTGCCAGCAGTTACACTTCAGGGGGCTCTGGGGCCAACGTCCTGACTTTC. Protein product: CASSYTSGGSGANVLTF.